Given below is one TCR beta chain in context. The data were produced by immunoSEQ multiplex PCR, yet TCRdb's version contains in-frame clones alone and is incomplete. The data hold approximately 31,000 clones, with roughly 91% observed a single time. This sample was included in a study of T cell changes during pregnancy in multiple sclerosis. Sequencing used CD4+ T cells from peripheral blood mononuclear cells, obtained in the second trimester of pregnancy. The receptor was isolated from a female donor with multiple sclerosis, enrolled in a pregnancy study.

The CDR3 region has the DNA TGCGCCAGCAGCTTGGGGGACAGGGTTGGTGAAAAACTGTTTTTT. Its translation is CASSLGDRVGEKLFF. V and J are TRBV5-1 and TRBJ1-4; TRBD1 matches at 9 bases. The CDR3 sequence is 15 residues long. CDR1 and CDR2 from the germline V gene are SGHRS and YFSETQ. V lost 0 bases to trimming and J lost 7 bases; unmatched junction nucleotides: 4.